The rows below give T cell receptor beta chains drawn from one sample of a study of STAT5B mutations in CD4+ large granular lymphocyte leukemia. This table comes from immunoSEQ multiplex PCR, and its TCRdb copy is limited to in-frame clones, with some not included. The table lists some 45,000 clones, around 86% of them singletons. The specimen was CD4+ T cells from blood buffy coats. The receptors here all came from a human donor in good health. The CDR3 runs from the conserved cysteine through the conserved F or W.

V,J,CDR3
TRBV2,TRBJ2-3,CASRAGGGLTQYF
TRBV9,TRBJ2-3,CASSFGTSGRTDTQYF
TRBV4-3,TRBJ1-1,CASSQEMNWNTEAFF
TRBV7-9,TRBJ2-5,CASRETSGKQETQYF
TRBV29-1,TRBJ1-2,CSASSQVNYGYTF
TRBV4-2,TRBJ2-5,CASSQGLDRGGETQYF
TRBV7-9,TRBJ1-2,CASSLEVVGNYGYTF
TRBV6-5,TRBJ2-2,CASRALGTGELFF
TRBV2,TRBJ1-1,CASSGQGLTEAFF
TRBV5-5,TRBJ2-1,CASSPGRELTGNEQFF
TRBV25-1,TRBJ1-2,CASSPPRAGGADNYGYTF
TRBV2,TRBJ2-7,CATGTATTLYEQYF
TRBV6-5,TRBJ2-5,CASCRSRSQETQYF
TRBV7-9,TRBJ2-3,CASSPLAGRRTDTQYF
TRBV28,TRBJ1-3,CASSQTGSGGNTIYF
TRBV7-9,TRBJ2-7,CASSLTGVSAEQYF
TRBV18,TRBJ2-7,CASSPDQDYEQYF